This T cell receptor (beta chain) stems from a study of PD-L1 blockade in urothelial cancer (dated 2017 in TCRdb). As for the study more broadly: All patients started therapy around 2014 and received atezolizumab 1,200 mg intravenously every 3 weeks. Durable clinical benefit was defined as progression-free survival longer than 6 months, and TCR features were also tested against progression-free and overall survival. Pretreatment tumor samples, along with matched peripheral blood collected serially before and after atezolizumab treatment, underwent TCR sequencing. Nine patients reached durable clinical benefit, while fewer than 25 patients did not. Blood samples were analyzed 3 weeks after the start of treatment (second dose) and 6 weeks after the start of treatment. The study, an exploratory multi-omic analysis, examined somatic, immune and clinical correlates of response to PD-L1 blockade with atezolizumab in urothelial cancer. About 90% of the roughly 29 patients were males with bladder-origin urothelial cancer, and 18 of 29 reported a prior smoking history. In the same patients who had TCR sequencing, pretreatment tumors also underwent whole exome sequencing and RNA sequencing. Blood samples gave a median of roughly 150,000 T cells and 80,000 to 95,000 unique TCRs, with a median clonality of around 0.074. Pretreatment blood TCR-seq was available for about 27 patients, at least one posttreatment blood collection was obtained for 25 or so patients, and tumor TCR-seq was available for 25 or so patients. An ECOG performance status of 0 or 1 was recorded for the patients, and 0 to 3 prior chemotherapy regimens had been received by the patients.

A total of roughly 31 patients with locally advanced or metastatic urothelial carcinoma, treated at Memorial Sloan Kettering on a trial protocol, made up the cohort. Peripheral blood mononuclear cells were collected pretreatment and during treatment, at between 1 and 8 total time points per patient. The Qiagen DNeasy Blood extraction kit was used to purify genomic DNA from total PBMCs and tumor samples. PBMCs were collected pretreatment and during treatment, and were isolated and stored as previously described. Synthetic TCR analog templates were spiked into each PCR to estimate absolute template abundance from read counts. The immunoSEQ assay used bias-controlled V and J gene primers to amplify TCRbeta CDR3 regions from genomic DNA. Sequencing of rearranged TCRbeta segments was done at approximately 20X coverage. Regarding the original processing steps: Clustering was used to correct sequencing errors, and CDR3s were annotated against IMGT to assign V, D and J genes. Downstream analyses used only productive TCRbeta rearrangements, leaving out any out-of-frame or stop-codon sequences. Clonality was computed as one minus Shannon entropy normalized by the log of the number of unique productive sequences. Clones differing between time points or between blood and tumor were identified using Fisher's exact test with Benjamini-Hochberg correction, with an adjusted p below 0.01 applied as the threshold. TCRdb limited this immuneACCESS table to in-frame rearrangements with V and J called. A share of clones is missing; checked studies link under half to unresolved V genes, and the rest is unexplained. The V and J calls and clone size come from that table; D and trimming were worked out from the DNA. In all, the sample holds more than 45,000 clones, and approximately 77% of those were seen once. More than 3.5% of the sample goes to the ten largest clones.

Concerning this clone: This receptor's antigen is unknown. No much larger clone exists at a distance of one base, and base qualities are not known.

Summary of the overall study and its limitations: Patients with durable benefit showed greater expansion of tumor-associated TCR clones in peripheral blood 3 weeks after starting treatment (n ≈ 21, p = 0.022). Improved progression-free and overall survival was associated with having pretreatment peripheral blood TCR clonality below the median. Small sample size (n of about 29) and many exploratory analyses mean the results are intended to be hypothesis-generating.

Measured from the cysteine to the phenylalanine, the CDR3 is 13 residues long. CDR3 DNA is the only sequence kept; it has 39 bases, read in frame from the first base. Trimming removed 7 bases from V and 4 bases from J; the gene matches leave 3 bases unexplained. Taken from the germline V gene, the CDR1 and CDR2 loops are SNHLY and FYNNEI. This specimen consisted of PBMCs, obtained around atezolizumab (anti-PD-L1) treatment. The receptor's source is a man between 65 and 80 years old with urothelial cancer. The chain was built from TRBV2 and TRBJ1-5; TRBD1 aligns with 8 central bases. The sequence in DNA is TGTGCCAGCACCTGGACAGGGAATCAGCCCCAGCATTTT. Its coded protein is CASTWTGNQPQHF.